This T cell receptor (beta chain) originates from a study of cytomegalovirus exposure and HLA in healthy donors. The study's findings and limits: A later analysis found TCR association rates differed by HLA locus, highest for DRB1 and lowest for HLA-C. Among the sequence variants, a highly shared cluster was likely an artifact of sequencing. For cytomegalovirus status, the classifier reportedly gave diagnoses with high specificity and sensitivity. About 90% or about 30% of the time was how often most TCR beta V segments were productive, according to an earlier analysis.

PCR was performed using 60 Vbeta and 13 Jbeta primers. Assay used: immunoSEQ multiplex PCR; TCRdb lists only in-frame clones, some missing. The sample carries 100,000 to 150,000 clones, about 10% recorded once. Trimming removed 3 bases from V and 14 bases from J; junction bases left unmatched: 9. Germline lookup yields CDR1 GTSNPN and CDR2 SVGIG (reference sequence). The CDR3 has 11 amino acids. A word on this clone: Its antigen remains unknown.

The V gene is TRBV30, the J gene TRBJ1-2; 7 nucleotides align to TRBD1. The TCR sequence derives from a young woman in good health and CMV-seropositive. The sequencing input was PBMCs. The CDR3 protein is CAWSPGGSHTF. The DNA for the CDR3 is TGTGCCTGGAGCCCAGGGGGTTCTCATACCTTC.